Shown below are 8 T cell receptor beta chains from a single sample sequenced in a study of blood T cells in healthy people across ages. Primed by a sample-barcoded 5' primer and a J-beta primer mix, a second PCR proceeded for about 6 to 12 cycles. TCRdb re-called the 5' RACE reads through MiXCR, storing one row per CDR3 protein. The repertoire holds about 810,000 distinct CDR3 sequences, with roughly 35% as singletons. Sequencing input: blood. The receptors come from a man between 18 and 35 years old in good health.

This clonotype was counted ten times or more. The rearrangement uses TRBV6-6 and TRBJ2-7; D not resolved. Germline values: CDR1 MNHNY, CDR2 SVGAGI (reference sequence). The CDR3 spans 14 residues. Trimming left V 2 bases short and J 3 bases short, with 11 bases between. Here the CDR3 reads CASSYHKDGYEQYF. CDR3 coding DNA: TGTGCCAGCAGTTACCATAAGGACGGCTACGAGCAGTACTTC.

This clonotype was picked up a small number of times. The CDR3, as DNA: TGTGCCAGCTCACCACCTAATCTTGAGGAGGAGTTCTTC. Amino acid sequence: CASSPPNLEEEFF. The rearrangement links TRBV18 to TRBJ2-1; TRBD2 is a possible D gene (5 bases). CDR1 KGHSH and CDR2 LQKENI come from the germline V gene. V was shortened by 0 bases and J by 14 bases, with 14 bases between the two germline ends. The CDR3 is 13 amino acids.

On this clonotype itself: Being one base from a much bigger clone, this may be a read error. The chain combines TRBV4-1 with TRBJ2-1; D not certain. The CDR3 length is 15 residues. Per the germline V gene, CDR1 is MGHRA and CDR2 is YSYEKL. V lost 2 bases and J 10 bases, leaving 18 bases between the germline ends. CDR3 nucleotides: TGCGCCAGCAGCCAATCCATAGCAGATGCCTACGAGCAGTTCTTC. It is translated as CASSQSIADAYEQFF.

This clonotype was seen many times. This chain joins TRBV3-1 and TRBJ1-2; no firm D call. There are 14 residues in the CDR3. V was trimmed by 1 base and J by 2 bases, leaving 8 bases between them. Per the germline V gene, CDR1 is LGHDT and CDR2 is YNNKEL (reference sequence). The chain's CDR3 is CASSQASGNYGYTF. CDR3 bases: TGTGCCAGCAGCCAAGCTTCAGGCAACTATGGCTACACCTTC.

This clonotype was recorded only once. V gene TRBV2 combines with J gene TRBJ1-5; no definite D call. Germline values: CDR1 SNHLY, CDR2 FYNNEI. The CDR3 loop spans 12 amino acids. The ends were cut back, 5 bases at V and 8 bases at J, with 10 bases in the middle. For the CDR3, the DNA is TGTGCCAGCAGTAGGAACAGCAAGCCCCAGCATTTT. It specifies CASSRNSKPQHF.

The V gene is TRBV10-3, the J gene TRBJ2-5; 9 bases line up with TRBD1. The end of the DNA aligns better with TRBJ2-7, so the J call may be wrong. This CDR3 region has 16 residues. CDR1 is ENHRY, CDR2 SYGVKD, per germline. The CDR3 coding sequence is TGTGCCATCAGTGAGTCGCCGGCCGGGACAGGGAACGAGCAGTACTTC. Protein: CAISESPAGTGNEQYF.

The chain uses TRBV20-1 and TRBJ2-7; TRBD1 matches at 9 bases. The germline CDR1 and CDR2 sequences are DFQATT and SNEGSKA (reference sequence). Germline trimming cut 5 bases from V and 7 bases from J; bases unmatched to any gene: 12. The CDR3 runs to 14 residues. The CDR3 sequence: CSAYTGGEWNEQYF. The CDR3 DNA is TGCAGTGCTTATACAGGGGGCGAGTGGAATGAGCAGTACTTC.

A few counts support this clonotype. The gene calls are TRBV18 and TRBJ2-3; D could derive from TRBD1 or TRBD2 (5 bases each). The CDR3 consists of 17 residues. V was trimmed by 3 bases and J by 0 bases, leaving 16 bases between them. Germline assignment: CDR1 KGHSH and CDR2 LQKENI. The CDR3 loop is CASSPRSPGPSTDTQYF. The CDR3 region has the DNA TGTGCCAGCTCACCTCGCTCACCGGGACCAAGCACAGATACGCAGTATTTT.